This TCR beta chain stems from a study of cytomegalovirus exposure and HLA in healthy donors. PCR was performed using 60 Vbeta and 13 Jbeta primers. Profiling relied on immunoSEQ multiplex PCR, and the TCRdb table lists in-frame clones only, not all of them. The sample includes under 130,000 clones, approximately 70% of them seen just once. This clone was observed a few times. Sample: PBMCs. The TCR comes from a man younger than 45 in good health and CMV-seronegative.

The CDR3 sequence: CASSFHALSDTQYF. In DNA form, the CDR3 reads TGTGCCAGCAGCTTCCACGCACTCTCAGATACGCAGTATTTT. This chain joins TRBV7-3 and TRBJ2-3, with D unresolved. CDR3 length: 14 amino acids. Germline V gene lookup returns CDR1 SGHTA and CDR2 FQGTGA. Trimming removed 3 bases at V and 4 bases at J, with 11 bases between. The whole variable domain, remainder taken from reference TRBV7-3 and TRBJ2-3, is GAGVSQTPSNKVTEKGKYVELRCDPISGHTALYWYRQSLGQGPEFLIYFQGTGAADDSGLPNDRFFAVRPEGSVSTLKIQRTERGDSAVYLCASSFHALSDTQYFGPGTRLTVL.